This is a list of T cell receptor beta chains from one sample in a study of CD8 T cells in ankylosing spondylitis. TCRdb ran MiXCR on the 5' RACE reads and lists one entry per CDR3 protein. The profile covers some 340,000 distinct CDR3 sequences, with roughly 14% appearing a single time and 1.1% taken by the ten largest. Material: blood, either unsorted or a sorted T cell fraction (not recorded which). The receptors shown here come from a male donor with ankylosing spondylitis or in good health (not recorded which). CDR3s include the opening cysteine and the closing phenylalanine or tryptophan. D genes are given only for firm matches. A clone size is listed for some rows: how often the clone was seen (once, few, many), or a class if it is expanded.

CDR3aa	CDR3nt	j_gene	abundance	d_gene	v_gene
CVQGDEQFF	TGTGTACAGGGCGATGAGCAGTTCTTC	TRBJ2-1	NA	NA	TRBV3-1
CASSQPPGGAKNIQYF	TGCGCCAGCAGCCAACCACCGGGAGGGGCCAAAAACATTCAGTACTTC	TRBJ2-4	NA	TRBD2	TRBV4-1
CASSPWEGGNSNEKLFF	TGTGCCAGCAGTCCCTGGGAGGGCGGTAACTCTAATGAAAAACTGTTTTTT	TRBJ1-4	many	NA	TRBV6-1
CASTSAGRLGAFF	TGTGCCAGCACAAGCGCGGGGAGGCTGGGAGCTTTCTTT	TRBJ1-1	few	NA	TRBV5-6
CASSLQVPQETQYF	TGCGCCAGCAGCCTACAGGTCCCCCAAGAGACCCAGTACTTC	TRBJ2-5	NA	NA	TRBV5-1
CASSYDGLAGVYNEQFF	TGTGCCAGCAGTTACGACGGTTTAGCGGGGGTCTACAATGAGCAGTTCTTC	TRBJ2-1	NA	TRBD2	TRBV6-5
CSVALRGLGVNTEAFF	TGCAGCGTTGCCCTTAGGGGTTTAGGGGTGAACACTGAAGCTTTCTTT	TRBJ1-1	NA	NA	TRBV29-1
CSNPDRVETQYF	TGCAGCAACCCGGACAGGGTGGAGACCCAGTACTTC	TRBJ2-5	few	TRBD1	TRBV29-1
CASSSQGRGNYGYTF	TGCGCCAGCAGCTCGCAGGGAAGGGGGAACTATGGCTACACCTTC	TRBJ1-2	NA	NA	TRBV5-1
CSAARTSGGASTDTQYF	TGCAGTGCCGCTCGGACTAGCGGGGGGGCTAGCACAGATACGCAGTATTTT	TRBJ2-3	NA	TRBD2	TRBV20-1
CASRNRGRNEQYF	TGTGCCAGCAGGAACAGGGGGCGCAACGAGCAGTACTTC	TRBJ2-7	NA	TRBD1	TRBV7-8
CASSLDTGRGTGELFF	TGTGCCAGCAGCTTAGACACAGGTCGAGGCACCGGGGAGCTGTTTTTT	TRBJ2-2	many	NA	TRBV11-2
CASSSSSGGRASNEQFF	TGTGCCAGCAGCTCGTCTAGCGGCGGGAGGGCCTCCAATGAGCAGTTCTTC	TRBJ2-1	NA	TRBD2	TRBV7-8
CSASGLAGGGGELFF	TGCAGTGCTAGTGGCCTAGCGGGAGGAGGCGGGGAGCTGTTTTTT	TRBJ2-2	NA	TRBD2	TRBV20-1
CSARKSYEQYF	TGCAGTGCCCGGAAATCCTACGAGCAGTACTTC	TRBJ2-7	NA	NA	TRBV20-1
CASTKGGETEAFF	TGTGCCAGCACCAAAGGGGGCGAGACTGAAGCTTTCTTT	TRBJ1-1	few	TRBD1	TRBV25-1
CSVRRGSQPQHF	TGCAGTGTCAGAAGGGGATCCCAGCCCCAGCATTTT	TRBJ1-5	NA	NA	TRBV20-1
CSATLGGWSPLHF	TGCAGTGCTACCCTCGGGGGTTGGTCACCCCTCCACTTT	TRBJ1-6	NA	NA	TRBV20-1
CASSLDRPPAEAFF	TGTGCCAGCAGCTTAGACCGCCCTCCGGCTGAAGCTTTCTTT	TRBJ1-1	NA	NA	TRBV11-2
CSVGLRGSEQYF	TGCAGCGTGGGACTCAGGGGGAGCGAGCAGTACTTC	TRBJ2-7	few	NA	TRBV29-1
CASSPPGGVQANYGYTF	TGTGCCAGCAGCCCACCTGGGGGGGTCCAAGCTAACTATGGCTACACCTTC	TRBJ1-2	few	NA	TRBV7-2
CASSRRTGALTQFF	TGTGCCAGCAGTCGACGGACAGGGGCACTAACTCAGTTCTTC	TRBJ2-1	many	TRBD1	TRBV12-3/TRBV12-4
CASSPEAGLFLGGANVLTF	TGTGCCAGCTCCCCCGAGGCAGGCCTTTTCTTAGGCGGGGCCAACGTCCTGACTTTC	TRBJ2-6	NA	NA	TRBV18
CASSLLSGGFTDTQYF	TGCGCCAGCAGCTTGCTCTCGGGAGGGTTCACAGATACGCAGTATTTT	TRBJ2-3	few	TRBD2	TRBV5-1
CASSLQGAYGANVLTF	TGTGCCAGCAGTCTACAGGGGGCATATGGGGCCAACGTCCTGACTTTC	TRBJ2-6	few	TRBD1	TRBV27
CATSRDRGESSEKLFF	TGTGCCACCAGCAGAGATCGCGGTGAGAGTTCGGAAAAACTGTTTTTT	TRBJ1-4	NA	NA	TRBV15
CASSSAGGAFTDTQYF	TGCGCCAGCAGCTCAGCGGGAGGGGCCTTCACAGATACGCAGTATTTT	TRBJ2-3	few	TRBD2	TRBV5-1
CASSRGTGAFRELFF	TGTGCCAGCAGCCGAGGGACAGGAGCGTTTCGAGAGCTGTTTTTT	TRBJ2-2	few	TRBD1	TRBV14
CSVEQGSTEAFF	TGCAGCGTTGAGCAGGGTAGCACTGAAGCTTTCTTT	TRBJ1-1	few	NA	TRBV29-1
CASSSRPTLVSNYGYTF	TGTGCCAGCAGTTCCCGCCCGACTCTAGTCTCTAACTATGGCTACACCTTC	TRBJ1-2	many	NA	TRBV27
CASSTQGGAGGNGQFF	TGTGCCAGCAGTACCCAGGGGGGGGCAGGGGGGAATGGGCAGTTCTTC	TRBJ2-1	NA	NA	TRBV12-3/TRBV12-4
CSASEGGRGEKLFF	TGCAGTGCTAGCGAGGGGGGAAGAGGGGAAAAACTGTTTTTT	TRBJ1-4	many	NA	TRBV20-1
CASSPFRNTEAFF	TGTGCCAGCAGCCCCTTCCGTAACACTGAAGCTTTCTTT	TRBJ1-1	many	NA	TRBV7-8
CASHLFGGRYEQYF	TGTGCCAGCCATCTTTTCGGAGGGAGGTACGAGCAGTACTTC	TRBJ2-7	few	NA	TRBV5-5
CASSPSGMETQYF	TGTGCCAGCTCACCTTCTGGCATGGAGACCCAGTACTTC	TRBJ2-5	few	NA	TRBV18